The 28 T cell receptor beta chains in this list originate from one sample, sequenced in a study of T cell changes during pregnancy in multiple sclerosis. Libraries were prepared by immunoSEQ multiplex PCR; TCRdb keeps only in-frame clonotypes and omits some of them. The data hold 65,000 to 95,000 clones, with under 95% observed a single time. The sequences come from peripheral blood, collected after pregnancy. These receptors were obtained from a female donor in good health, enrolled as a control in a pregnancy study.

The chain has TRBV28 and TRBJ1-5; TRBD1 agrees at 8 bases. The length of the CDR3 is 15 residues. V dropped 3 bases and J dropped 6; count of bases not matched to a gene: 7. Germline-derived CDR1 and CDR2 are MDHEN and SYDVKM. DNA of the CDR3: TGTGCCAGCAGTTTGGGACAGGCGGGGCCTCAGCCCCAGCATTTT. This codes for CASSLGQAGPQPQHF.

V usage is TRBV11-1 and J usage is TRBJ2-1; the D gene is possibly TRBD2 (5 bases). With 5 bases removed from V and 5 bases from J, the gap between germline ends came to 19 bases. The CDR3 sequence is 16 residues long. CDR1 and CDR2 from the germline V gene are SGHAT and FQDESV (reference sequence). The CDR3 sequence is CASSDGRGTIDNEQFF. CDR3 coding DNA: TGTGCCAGCAGCGACGGTCGGGGAACTATTGACAATGAGCAGTTCTTC.

The genes are TRBV4-1 and TRBJ2-3; 14 nucleotides line up with TRBD2. The CDR3 runs 16 residues. Germline assignment: CDR1 MGHRA and CDR2 YSYEKL. V lost 1 base, J lost 4 bases, and 1 base stayed unmatched. This CDR3 reads CASSQVGLAGADTQYF. Written as DNA, the CDR3 is TGCGCCAGCAGCCAAGTGGGACTAGCGGGGGCAGATACGCAGTATTTT.

The gene calls are TRBV5-4 and TRBJ1-4, with 7 bases aligning to TRBD1. CDR1 and CDR2 (germline): SGHNT, YYREEE (reference sequence). The J segment lost 8 bases and the V segment lost 4 bases, leaving 8 bases of the junction unmatched. The length of the CDR3 is 14 residues. CDR3 DNA sequence: TGTGCCAGCAGCGAGACAGGGTTAGGAGAAAAACTGTTTTTT. Protein: CASSETGLGEKLFF.

This rearrangement joins TRBV27 to TRBJ2-7; no reliable D call. The germline CDR1 and CDR2 sequences are MNHEY and SMNVEV (reference sequence). V was clipped by 2 bases and J by 2 bases, with 7 bases between them. This CDR3 has 13 residues. The CDR3 here is CASSLHSTYEQYF. The CDR3 DNA reads TGTGCCAGCAGTTTACACAGCACCTACGAGCAGTACTTC.

The rearrangement links TRBV11-3 to TRBJ1-1, with D hard to call. The V gene lost 5 bases and the J gene lost 1 base, with 8 bases spanning the gap. Per the germline V gene, CDR1 is SGHNT and CDR2 is YENEEA. This CDR3 comprises 13 residues. The CDR3 DNA sequence: TGTGCCAGCAGCCTACTCACGAACACTGAAGCTTTCTTT. Amino acid sequence: CASSLLTNTEAFF.

The V gene is TRBV5-5, the J gene TRBJ1-2; 7 bases align to TRBD1. J gave up 2 bases and V 4 bases, and 5 bases lay outside the gene matches. CDR1 and CDR2 (germline): SGHKS, YYEKEE (reference sequence). The CDR3 has 14 residues. CDR3 in DNA: TGTGCCAGCAGCCCCTTGGGACAGAACTATGGCTACACCTTC. Protein: CASSPLGQNYGYTF.

The gene calls are TRBV2 and TRBJ2-1, with TRBD2 matching over 12 bases. The CDR3 is made up of 14 amino acids. Germline V gene lookup returns CDR1 SNHLY and CDR2 FYNNEI. The junction had 8 bases not matched to a gene; V was cut back by 9 bases and J by 8 bases. The CDR3 reads CASVLAGGADEQFF. Here the CDR3 DNA reads TGTGCCAGTGTACTAGCGGGGGGCGCGGATGAGCAGTTCTTC.

The rearrangement uses TRBV30 and TRBJ1-1; D possibly corresponds to TRBD1 (5 bases). The V end was cut by 0 bases, the J end by 11 bases, with 19 bases between. The CDR3 runs 14 residues. Germline CDR1 GTSNPN, CDR2 SVGIG (reference sequence). The CDR3 loop reads CAWSVRGSRPGAFF. In DNA form, the CDR3 reads TGTGCCTGGAGTGTACGGGGGAGCCGCCCTGGGGCTTTCTTT.

V usage is TRBV6-5 and J usage is TRBJ2-7; possibly TRBD2 for D (7 bases). The CDR3 consists of 16 residues. Deletions cut 4 bases from V and 4 bases from J, with 20 bases between. Germline V gene sequence: CDR1 MNHEY, CDR2 SVGAGI. CDR3: CASSSRGGGALYEQYF. As DNA, the CDR3 is TGTGCCAGCAGTTCCAGAGGAGGGGGGGCCCTTTACGAGCAGTACTTC.

The chain recombines TRBV6-1 with TRBJ1-2, with TRBD1 identical over 7 bases. From germline, CDR1 is MNHNS and CDR2 SASEGT. Germline trimming cut 1 base from V and 1 base from J; bases unmatched to any gene: 6. The CDR3 spans 16 residues. This chain's CDR3 is CASSEEGAHYNYGYTF. In DNA, the CDR3 is TGTGCCAGCAGTGAAGAGGGGGCACACTATAACTATGGCTACACCTTC.

The V call is TRBV30, the J call TRBJ1-1, with D perhaps TRBD1 (5 bases). V lost 1 base and J 4 bases, leaving 16 bases between the germline ends. Per the germline V gene, CDR1 is GTSNPN and CDR2 is SVGIG (reference sequence). This CDR3 is 15 amino acids long. The CDR3 DNA reads TGTGCCTGGAGTGGGGGGAGGGGTGGTGGCACTGAAGCTTTCTTT. Encoded protein: CAWSGGRGGGTEAFF. Full variable domain (rest looked up from reference TRBV30 and TRBJ1-1): SQTIHQWPATLVQPVGSPLSLECTVEGTSNPNLYWYRQAAGRGLQLLFYSVGIGQISSEVPQNLSASRPQDRQFILSSKKLLLSDSGFYLCAWSGGRGGGTEAFFGQGTRLTVV.

The J gene is TRBJ1-3, the V gene TRBV5-6, with D unresolved. The CDR3 is made up of 17 amino acids. V lost 1 base, J lost 0 bases, and 14 bases lay in between. Germline V gene lookup returns CDR1 SGHDT and CDR2 YYEEEE. CDR3 protein: CASSLTIAGFSGNTIYF. CDR3 DNA: TGTGCCAGCAGCTTGACTATCGCCGGCTTCTCTGGAAACACCATATATTTT.

The chain couples TRBV6-5 to TRBJ2-1; maybe TRBD2 (5 bases). The V gene's germline CDR1 is MNHEY and CDR2 SVGAGI. Trimming cost V 5 bases and J 1 base, with 12 bases left between them. The CDR3 is 15 amino acids. The CDR3, as DNA: TGTGCCAGCAGTAAACTAGTGGCTTCCTACAATGAGCAGTTCTTC. This sequence encodes CASSKLVASYNEQFF.

The rearrangement links TRBV7-9 to TRBJ2-3; TRBD2 matches at 10 bases. The CDR3 is made up of 16 amino acids. The ends lost 0 bases at V and 2 bases at J; junction bases unmatched: 2. The germline V gene has CDR1 SEHNR and CDR2 FQNEAQ (reference sequence). This CDR3 is CASSLALAGVTDTQYF. The CDR3 DNA reads TGTGCCAGCAGCTTAGCCCTAGCGGGGGTCACAGATACGCAGTATTTT.

CDR3 residues: CASSLAGGRVQYF. The CDR3 nucleotides read TGTGCCAGCAGCTTAGCGGGCGGGCGGGTGCAGTACTTC. The chain links TRBV7-2 to TRBJ2-7, with D possibly TRBD2 on 5 matching bases. This CDR3 spans 13 amino acids. The germline V gene has CDR1 SGHTA and CDR2 FQGNSA. Trimming removed 0 bases at V and 9 bases at J, with 12 bases between.

J is TRBJ1-1 and V is TRBV29-1; 8 nucleotides line up with TRBD1. The length of the CDR3 is 14 residues. Trimming took 3 bases from V and 6 from J; bases not matched to a gene: 9. Germline V gives CDR1 SQVTM, CDR2 ANQGSEA. The CDR3 DNA sequence: TGCAGCGTTGACTCTCAGGGGGCTTTCGCTGAAGCTTTCTTT. This gives the protein CSVDSQGAFAEAFF.

V usage is TRBV27 and J usage is TRBJ2-1, with 11 bases identical to TRBD2. V dropped 3 bases and J dropped 9; count of bases not matched to a gene: 13. This CDR3 is built from 17 residues. CDR1 is MNHEY and CDR2 is SMNVEV in the germline V gene (reference sequence). CDR3 loop: CASSFLPGLADGSEQFF. The CDR3 coding sequence is TGTGCCAGCAGTTTCCTTCCGGGACTAGCGGATGGGAGTGAGCAGTTCTTC.

V is TRBV7-9 and J is TRBJ1-2; 7 nucleotides match TRBD1. Germline-derived CDR1 and CDR2 are SEHNR and FQNEAQ (reference sequence). CDR3 length: 16 residues. J gave up 4 bases and V 1 base, and 9 bases lay outside the gene matches. The CDR3 DNA follows: TGTGCCAGCAGCTTAGTGCGGACAGGAGGGGCCTATGGCTACACCTTC. Protein product: CASSLVRTGGAYGYTF.

V is TRBV9 and J is TRBJ1-5; a possible D gene is TRBD1 (6 bases). The germline V gene has CDR1 SGDLS and CDR2 YYNGEE. Trimming removed 0 bases at V and 6 bases at J, with 10 bases between. CDR3 length: 14 amino acids. Written as DNA, the CDR3 is TGTGCCAGCAGCGTAGAGGGGGGGACTCAGCCCCAGCATTTT. Translating it yields CASSVEGGTQPQHF.

V gene TRBV7-2 combines with J gene TRBJ2-5, with TRBD2 matching over 11 bases. Germline lookup yields CDR1 SGHTA and CDR2 FQGNSA. CDR3 size: 16 residues. J gave up 2 bases and V 0 bases, and 2 bases lay outside the gene matches. Here the CDR3 DNA reads TGTGCCAGCAGCTTAGCACTAGCGGGAGCTCAAGAGACCCAGTACTTC. Translating it yields CASSLALAGAQETQYF.

This chain joins TRBV7-2 and TRBJ2-7, with D tentatively TRBD2 (6 bases). The CDR3 has 14 residues. The germline V gene encodes CDR1 SGHTA and CDR2 FQGNSA. V lost 2 bases to trimming and J lost 2 bases, with 10 bases between them. The CDR3 sequence is CASSLFPGAYEQYF. The CDR3 bases are TGTGCCAGCAGCTTATTTCCGGGGGCCTACGAGCAGTACTTC.

This chain joins TRBV2 and TRBJ2-7; 9 positions agree with TRBD2. The germline gives CDR1 SNHLY, CDR2 FYNNEI. Losses at the gene ends were 8 bases for V and 0 bases for J; bases not matched to a gene: 8. CDR3 size: 15 residues. DNA for the CDR3: TGTGCCAGCGGTAGCGGGGGAGTTTACTCCTACGAGCAGTACTTC. Translated: CASGSGGVYSYEQYF.

The chain couples TRBV25-1 to TRBJ2-1; TRBD1 is a possible D gene (5 bases). Trimming stripped 0 bases from V and 10 bases from J, with 13 bases between. Germline V gene sequence: CDR1 MGHDK, CDR2 SYGVNS. The CDR3 length is 14 residues. The CDR3 sequence is CASSEYADSGEQFF. CDR3 nucleotides: TGTGCCAGCAGTGAATATGCAGATTCAGGGGAGCAGTTCTTC.

This sequence joins TRBV5-1 and TRBJ2-3; TRBD2 agrees at 8 bases. The V and J ends lost 0 bases and 4 bases, in that order; junction bases with no gene match: 4. This CDR3 region has 15 residues. Germline-derived CDR1 and CDR2 are SGHRS and YFSETQ. In nucleotides, the CDR3 is TGCGCCAGCAGCTTGGTTGCGGGGGGCCCAGATACGCAGTATTTT. Its translation is CASSLVAGGPDTQYF.

This rearrangement joins TRBV5-1 to TRBJ2-3; D might be TRBD2 (8 bases). The CDR3 spans 14 residues. The V and J ends lost 7 bases and 0 bases respectively, with 12 bases between them. Germline V gene sequence: CDR1 SGHRS, CDR2 YFSETQ. The CDR3 loop is CASRGGQSTDTQYF. CDR3 sequence (DNA): TGCGCCAGCCGGGGGGGACAGAGCACAGATACGCAGTATTTT.

This chain links TRBV7-3 with TRBJ2-3, with TRBD2 matching 8 bases. The J segment lost 5 bases and the V segment lost 5 bases, leaving 9 bases of the junction unmatched. Germline values: CDR1 SGHTA, CDR2 FQGTGA. The CDR3 loop spans 15 amino acids. The CDR3 reads CASSRSGGVIDTQYF. DNA for the CDR3: TGTGCCAGCAGCCGCTCCGGGGGGGTGATAGATACGCAGTATTTT.

This clone was detected only a few times. The J gene is TRBJ2-3, the V gene TRBV7-3, with 9 bases aligning to TRBD2. The CDR3 length is 15 residues. V dropped 4 bases and J dropped 5; count of bases not matched to a gene: 7. The germline CDR1 and CDR2 sequences are SGHTA and FQGTGA. The CDR3 protein is CASSSGGGAGDTQYF. The CDR3 DNA is TGTGCCAGCAGCTCCGGCGGGGGGGCCGGAGATACGCAGTATTTT.